The 2 T cell receptor beta chains reported below all come from one sample, sequenced in a study of beta chain features in type 1 diabetes (dated by TCRdb to between 2017 and 2018). Paper-wide results and their limitations: A moderate but significant shortening of TCRB CDR3 length was observed in type 1 diabetes patients in all four CD4+ subsets.

Library creation used the immunoSEQ multiplex PCR assay. The entire amount of isolated RNA was reverse transcribed using the High Capacity cDNA Reverse Transcription Kit, so the sequenced TCRB transcripts were expressed ones. Sourced from immuneACCESS, this table was stored by TCRdb with only in-frame sequences that have V and J called. A share of the clones is absent; for the studies checked, an unresolved V gene accounts for under half, and the remainder has no known explanation. The sample data list about 370,000 clones, and 9.6% of these were observed just once. The top ten clonotypes cover 0.55% to 0.75% of the sample. No antigen has been identified for these receptors. Source material: central memory CD4+ T cells from blood. All receptors come from a man younger than 45 with type 1 diabetes.

V gene TRBV14 combines with J gene TRBJ2-6; D is unclear. V lost 5 bases and J lost 4, with 15 bases in between. Germline V gives CDR1 SGHDN, CDR2 FVKESK. This CDR3 has 16 residues. In DNA form, the CDR3 reads TGTGCCAGCAGCTTACTCGAAATTTCCGGGGCCAACGTCCTGACTTTC. Amino acid sequence: CASSLLEISGANVLTF. The variable domain in full, completed from reference TRBV14 and TRBJ2-6, reads EAGVTQFPSHSVIEKGQTVTLRCDPISGHDNLYWYRRVMGKEIKFLLHFVKESKQDESGMPNNRFLAERTGGTYSTLKVQPAELEDSGVYFCASSLLEISGANVLTFGAGSRLTVL.

This chain links TRBV7-3 with TRBJ2-3, with unresolved D. V was pared by 2 bases and J by 2 bases, with 5 bases between. CDR3 length: 13 residues. Germline assignment: CDR1 SGHTA and CDR2 FQGTGA. CDR3 nucleotides: TGTGCCAGCAGCTTAGGATACACAGATACGCAGTATTTT. Translation: CASSLGYTDTQYF.